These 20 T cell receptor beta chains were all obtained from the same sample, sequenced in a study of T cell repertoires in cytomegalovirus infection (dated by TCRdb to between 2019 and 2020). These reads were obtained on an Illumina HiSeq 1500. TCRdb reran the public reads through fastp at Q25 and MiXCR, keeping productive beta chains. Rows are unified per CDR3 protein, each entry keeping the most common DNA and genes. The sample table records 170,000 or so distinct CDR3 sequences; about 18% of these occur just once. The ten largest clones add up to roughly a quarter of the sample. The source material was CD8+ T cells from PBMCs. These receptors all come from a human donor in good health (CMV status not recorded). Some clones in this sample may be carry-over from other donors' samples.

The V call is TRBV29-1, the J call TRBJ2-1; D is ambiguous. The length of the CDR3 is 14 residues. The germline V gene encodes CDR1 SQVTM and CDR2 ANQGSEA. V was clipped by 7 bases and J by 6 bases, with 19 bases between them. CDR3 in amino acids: CSGRKGSIVNEQFF. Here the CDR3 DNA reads TGCAGCGGCCGGAAAGGATCCATAGTCAATGAGCAGTTCTTC.

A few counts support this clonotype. CDR3 sequence: CASSFEGFHEQYF. DNA of the CDR3: TGTGCCAGCAGTTTCGAGGGGTTCCACGAGCAGTACTTC. The chain uses TRBV12-3 or TRBV12-4 and TRBJ2-7, with D perhaps matching TRBD1 or TRBD2 (5 bases each). The CDR3 is 13 amino acids. V was cut by 3 bases and J by 5 bases, with 11 bases left in between.

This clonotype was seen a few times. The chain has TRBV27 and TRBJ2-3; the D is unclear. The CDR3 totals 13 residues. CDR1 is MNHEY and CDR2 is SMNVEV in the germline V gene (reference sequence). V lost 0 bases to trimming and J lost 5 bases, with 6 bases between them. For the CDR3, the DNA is TGTGCCAGCAGTTTATCCCGATTAGATACGCAGTATTTT. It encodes CASSLSRLDTQYF.

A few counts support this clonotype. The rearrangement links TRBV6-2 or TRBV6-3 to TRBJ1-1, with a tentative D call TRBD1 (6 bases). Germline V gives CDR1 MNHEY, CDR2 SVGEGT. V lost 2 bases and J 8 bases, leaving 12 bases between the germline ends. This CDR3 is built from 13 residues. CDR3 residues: CASSYVGDREAFF. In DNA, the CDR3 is TGTGCCAGCAGTTACGTCGGCGACAGGGAAGCTTTCTTT.

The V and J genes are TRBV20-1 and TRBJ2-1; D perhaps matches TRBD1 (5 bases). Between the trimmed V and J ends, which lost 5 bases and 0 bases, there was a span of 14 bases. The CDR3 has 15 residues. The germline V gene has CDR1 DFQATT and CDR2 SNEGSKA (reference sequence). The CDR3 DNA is TGCAGTGCTGTACCCCAGGGCCTCTCCTACAATGAGCAGTTCTTC. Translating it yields CSAVPQGLSYNEQFF.

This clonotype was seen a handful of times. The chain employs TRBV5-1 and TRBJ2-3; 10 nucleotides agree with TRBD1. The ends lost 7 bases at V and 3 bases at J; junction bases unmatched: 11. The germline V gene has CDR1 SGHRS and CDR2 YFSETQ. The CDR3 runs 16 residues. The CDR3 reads CASGVATGGWTDTQYF. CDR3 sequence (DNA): TGCGCCAGCGGCGTTGCGACAGGGGGCTGGACAGATACGCAGTATTTT.

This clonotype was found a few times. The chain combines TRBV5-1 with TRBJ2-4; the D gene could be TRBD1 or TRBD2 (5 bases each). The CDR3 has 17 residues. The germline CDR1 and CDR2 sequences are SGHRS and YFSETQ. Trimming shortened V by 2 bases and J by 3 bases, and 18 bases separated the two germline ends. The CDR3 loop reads CASSLVGTGQGKNIQYF. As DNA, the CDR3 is TGCGCCAGCAGCTTAGTCGGTACGGGGCAGGGCAAAAACATTCAGTACTTC. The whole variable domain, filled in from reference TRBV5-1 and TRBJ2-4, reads KAGVTQTPRYLIKTRGQQVTLSCSPISGHRSVSWYQQTPGQGLQFLFEYFSETQRNKGNFPGRFSGRQFSNSRSEMNVSTLELGDSALYLCASSLVGTGQGKNIQYFGAGTRLSVL.

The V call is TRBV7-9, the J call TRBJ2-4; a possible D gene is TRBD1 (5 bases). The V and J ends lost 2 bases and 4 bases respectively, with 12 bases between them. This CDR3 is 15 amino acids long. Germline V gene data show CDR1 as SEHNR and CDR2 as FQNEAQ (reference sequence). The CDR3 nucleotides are TGTGCCAGCAGCTTACCCGACAGCCTTAAAAACATTCAGTACTTC. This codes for CASSLPDSLKNIQYF.

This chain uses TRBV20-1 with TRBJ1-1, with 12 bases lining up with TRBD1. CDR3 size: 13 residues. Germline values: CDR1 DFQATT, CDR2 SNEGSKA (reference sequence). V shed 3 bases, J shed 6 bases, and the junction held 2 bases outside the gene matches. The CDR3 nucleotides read TGCAGTGCTAGGGGACAGGGGGCCGCTGAAGCTTTCTTT. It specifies CSARGQGAAEAFF.

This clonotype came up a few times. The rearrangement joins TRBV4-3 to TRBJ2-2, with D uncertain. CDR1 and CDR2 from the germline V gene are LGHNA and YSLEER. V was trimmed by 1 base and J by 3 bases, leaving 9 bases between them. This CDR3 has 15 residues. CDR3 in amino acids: CASSQANRHTGELFF. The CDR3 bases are TGCGCCAGCAGCCAAGCCAACCGCCACACCGGGGAGCTGTTTTTT.

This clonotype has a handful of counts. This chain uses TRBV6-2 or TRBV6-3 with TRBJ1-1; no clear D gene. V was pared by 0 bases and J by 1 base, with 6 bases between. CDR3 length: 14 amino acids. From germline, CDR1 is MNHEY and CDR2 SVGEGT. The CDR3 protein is CASSYSAANTEAFF. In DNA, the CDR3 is TGTGCCAGCAGTTACTCGGCTGCGAACACTGAAGCTTTCTTT.

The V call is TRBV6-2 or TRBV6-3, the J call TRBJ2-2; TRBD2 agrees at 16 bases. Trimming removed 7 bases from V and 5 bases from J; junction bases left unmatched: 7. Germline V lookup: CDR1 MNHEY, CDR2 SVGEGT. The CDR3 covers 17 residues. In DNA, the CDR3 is TGTGCCAGCAACTCGGGACTAGCGGGGGGGCGAACCGGGGAGCTGTTTTTT. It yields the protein CASNSGLAGGRTGELFF.

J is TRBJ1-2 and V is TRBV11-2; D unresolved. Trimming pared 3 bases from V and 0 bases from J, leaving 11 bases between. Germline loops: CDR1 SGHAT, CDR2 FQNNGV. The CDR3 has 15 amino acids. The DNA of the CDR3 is TGTGCCAGCAGCTTTCAGTCCTCCACTAACTATGGCTACACCTTC. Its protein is CASSFQSSTNYGYTF.

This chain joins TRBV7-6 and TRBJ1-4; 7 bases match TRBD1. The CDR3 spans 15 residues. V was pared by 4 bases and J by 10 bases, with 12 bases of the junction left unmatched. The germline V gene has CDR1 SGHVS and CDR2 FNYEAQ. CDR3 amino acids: CASSSPGGESVKLFF. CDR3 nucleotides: TGTGCCAGCAGCTCCCCAGGGGGAGAAAGCGTAAAACTGTTTTTT. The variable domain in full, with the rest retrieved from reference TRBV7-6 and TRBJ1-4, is GAGVSQSPRYKVTKRGQDVALRCDPISGHVSLYWYRQALGQGPEFLTYFNYEAQQDKSGLPNDRFSAERPEGSISTLTIQRTEQRDSAMYRCASSSPGGESVKLFFGSGTQLSVL.

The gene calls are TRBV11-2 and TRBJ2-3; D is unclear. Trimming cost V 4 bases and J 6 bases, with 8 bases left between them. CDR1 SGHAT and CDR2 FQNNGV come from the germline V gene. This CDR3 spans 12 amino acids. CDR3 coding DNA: TGTGCCAGCAGCTGGGCTGGGGATACGCAGTATTTT. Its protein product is CASSWAGDTQYF.

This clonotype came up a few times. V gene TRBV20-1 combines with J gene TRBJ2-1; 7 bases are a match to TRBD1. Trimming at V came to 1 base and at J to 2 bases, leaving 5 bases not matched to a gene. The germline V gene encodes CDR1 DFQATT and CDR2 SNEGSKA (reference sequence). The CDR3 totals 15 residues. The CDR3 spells CSARAAQGAYNEQFF. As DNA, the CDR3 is TGCAGTGCTAGAGCGGCGCAGGGGGCCTACAATGAGCAGTTCTTC.

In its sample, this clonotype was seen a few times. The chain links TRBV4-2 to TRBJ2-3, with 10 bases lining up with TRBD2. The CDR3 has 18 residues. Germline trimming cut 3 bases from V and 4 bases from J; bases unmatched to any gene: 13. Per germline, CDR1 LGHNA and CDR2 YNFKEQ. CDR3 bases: TGTGCCAGCAGCCAGTACAGGACTAGCGGTACGGAGGCAGATACGCAGTATTTT. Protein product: CASSQYRTSGTEADTQYF.

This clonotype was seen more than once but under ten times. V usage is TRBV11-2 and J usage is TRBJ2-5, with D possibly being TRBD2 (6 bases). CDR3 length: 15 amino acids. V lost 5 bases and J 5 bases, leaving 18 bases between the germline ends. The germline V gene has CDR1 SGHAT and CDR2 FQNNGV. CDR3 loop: CASSPPLRGGETQYF. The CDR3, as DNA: TGTGCCAGCAGCCCCCCTTTGCGGGGTGGGGAGACCCAGTACTTC.

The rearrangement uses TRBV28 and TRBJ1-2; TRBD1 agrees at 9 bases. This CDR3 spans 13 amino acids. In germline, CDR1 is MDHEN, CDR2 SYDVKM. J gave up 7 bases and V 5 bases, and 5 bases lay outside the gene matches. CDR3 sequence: CASSEGTGSGYTF. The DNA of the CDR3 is TGTGCCAGCAGTGAGGGGACAGGGTCTGGCTACACCTTC.

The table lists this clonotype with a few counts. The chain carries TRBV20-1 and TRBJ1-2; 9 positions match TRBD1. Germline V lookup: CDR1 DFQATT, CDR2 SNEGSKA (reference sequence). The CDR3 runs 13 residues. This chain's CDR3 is CRLPGQGDYGYTF. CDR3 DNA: TGCAGACTTCCGGGACAGGGCGACTATGGCTACACCTTC.